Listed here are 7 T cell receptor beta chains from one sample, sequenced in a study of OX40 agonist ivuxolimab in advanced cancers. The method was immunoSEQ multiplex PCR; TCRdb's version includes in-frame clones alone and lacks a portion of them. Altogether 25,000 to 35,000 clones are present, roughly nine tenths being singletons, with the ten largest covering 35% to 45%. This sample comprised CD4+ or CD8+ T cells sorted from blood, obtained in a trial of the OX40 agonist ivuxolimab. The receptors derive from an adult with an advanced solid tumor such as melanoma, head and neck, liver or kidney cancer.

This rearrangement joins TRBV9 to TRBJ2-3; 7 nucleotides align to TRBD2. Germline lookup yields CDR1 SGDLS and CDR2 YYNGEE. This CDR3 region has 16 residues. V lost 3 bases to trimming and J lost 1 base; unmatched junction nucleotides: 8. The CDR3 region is CASSALMGGGTDTQYF. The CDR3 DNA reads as TGTGCCAGCAGCGCCTTGATGGGAGGGGGCACAGATACGCAGTATTTT. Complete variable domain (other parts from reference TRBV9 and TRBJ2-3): DSGVTQTPKHLITATGQRVTLRCSPRSGDLSVYWYQQSLDQGLQFLIQYYNGEERAKGNILERFSAQQFPDLHSELNLSSLELGDSALYFCASSALMGGGTDTQYFGPGTRLTVL.

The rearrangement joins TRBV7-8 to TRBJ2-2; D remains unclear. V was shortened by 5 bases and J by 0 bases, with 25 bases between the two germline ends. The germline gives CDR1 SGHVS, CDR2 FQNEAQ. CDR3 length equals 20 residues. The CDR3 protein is CASSLPGGPSPHTNTGELFF. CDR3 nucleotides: TGTGCCAGCAGCCTCCCCGGCGGCCCCTCCCCCCACACGAACACCGGGGAGCTGTTTTTT.

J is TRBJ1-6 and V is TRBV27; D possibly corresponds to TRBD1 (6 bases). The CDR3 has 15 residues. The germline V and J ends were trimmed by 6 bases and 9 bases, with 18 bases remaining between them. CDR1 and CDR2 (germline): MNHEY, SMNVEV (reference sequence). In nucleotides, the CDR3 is TGTGCCAGCAGGGGGCCCGGGGGCCGGCTTTCACCCCTCCACTTT. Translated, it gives CASRGPGGRLSPLHF.

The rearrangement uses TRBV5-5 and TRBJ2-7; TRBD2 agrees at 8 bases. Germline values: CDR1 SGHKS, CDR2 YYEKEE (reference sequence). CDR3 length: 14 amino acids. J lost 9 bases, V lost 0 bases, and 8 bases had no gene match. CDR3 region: CASSLEGLGAPQYF. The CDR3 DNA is TGTGCCAGCAGCTTGGAGGGACTAGGGGCCCCGCAGTACTTC.

CDR3 bases: TGCAGCGTTGAAGAGGGCCTTCTAGCCAAAAACATTCAGTACTTC. Its protein is CSVEEGLLAKNIQYF. The chain carries TRBV29-1 and TRBJ2-4; D unresolved. The CDR3 is 15 amino acids. V shed 0 bases and J shed 0 bases, with 9 bases lying between them. Germline V CDR1 and CDR2: SQVTM, ANQGSEA.

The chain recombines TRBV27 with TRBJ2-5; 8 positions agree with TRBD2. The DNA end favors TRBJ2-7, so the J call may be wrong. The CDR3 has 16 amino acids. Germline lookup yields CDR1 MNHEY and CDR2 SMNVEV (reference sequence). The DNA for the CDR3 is TGTGCCAGCAGCCCGAGCCGGACTAGCATCCCCTACGAGCAGTACTTC. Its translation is CASSPSRTSIPYEQYF.

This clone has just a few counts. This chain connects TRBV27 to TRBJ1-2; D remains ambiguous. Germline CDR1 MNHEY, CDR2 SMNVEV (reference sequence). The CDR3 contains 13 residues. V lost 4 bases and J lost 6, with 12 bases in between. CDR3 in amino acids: CASSSPPSHGYTF. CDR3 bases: TGTGCCAGCAGTTCTCCCCCCTCCCATGGCTACACCTTC.